A selection of T cell receptor beta chains follows, all from one sample in a study of blood T cell repertoires in COVID-19. Clones were sequenced by immunoSEQ multiplex PCR, and TCRdb holds only the in-frame ones, with some missing. Of 200,000 to 250,000 clones in the sample, around 90% were seen once. The sequenced material came from peripheral blood. The source of these receptors is a man between 65 and 85 years old with acute or convalescent COVID-19. Both conserved end residues are part of each CDR3. D genes are given only for firm matches. Not all rows give a size; the values are once, few, many and, for expanded clones, a class.

d_call: -; j_call: TRBJ2-1; v_call: TRBV24-1; clone_size: -; cdr3_aa: CATSDLRGNEQFF; cdr3_nt: TGTGCCACCAGTGATTTGAGGGGGAATGAGCAGTTCTTC
d_call: TRBD1; j_call: TRBJ1-2; v_call: TRBV19; clone_size: -; cdr3_aa: CASSDTGVNYGYTF; cdr3_nt: TGTGCCAGTAGCGACACAGGGGTGAACTATGGCTACACCTTC
d_call: TRBD1; j_call: TRBJ2-3; v_call: TRBV19; clone_size: -; cdr3_aa: CASNLQGSDTQYF; cdr3_nt: TGTGCCAGTAATCTACAGGGGTCAGATACGCAGTATTTT
d_call: -; j_call: TRBJ1-4; v_call: TRBV30; clone_size: -; cdr3_aa: CAWSGRGGKLFF; cdr3_nt: TGTGCCTGGAGTGGCCGAGGGGGAAAACTGTTTTTT
d_call: TRBD1; j_call: TRBJ1-2; v_call: TRBV27; clone_size: -; cdr3_aa: CASSTRTGAYGYTF; cdr3_nt: TGTGCCAGCAGTACCCGGACAGGGGCCTATGGCTACACCTTC
d_call: TRBD1; j_call: TRBJ1-2; v_call: TRBV18; clone_size: -; cdr3_aa: CASSPLIRGISYGYTF; cdr3_nt: TGTGCCAGCTCACCATTGATCAGGGGGATAAGTTATGGCTACACCTTC
d_call: TRBD1; j_call: TRBJ1-2; v_call: TRBV27; clone_size: -; cdr3_aa: CASSSGQGLAIHGYTF; cdr3_nt: TGTGCCAGCAGTTCAGGACAGGGGCTGGCTATACATGGCTACACCTTC
d_call: -; j_call: TRBJ1-4; v_call: TRBV9; clone_size: -; cdr3_aa: CASSVAQGINEKLFF; cdr3_nt: TGTGCCAGCAGCGTAGCTCAGGGAATTAATGAAAAACTGTTTTTT
d_call: -; j_call: TRBJ2-2; v_call: TRBV15; clone_size: -; cdr3_aa: CATSRDRGSNTGELFF; cdr3_nt: TGTGCCACCAGCAGAGACAGGGGCTCGAACACCGGGGAGCTGTTTTTT
d_call: -; j_call: TRBJ1-2; v_call: TRBV9; clone_size: -; cdr3_aa: CASSVGSQGYGYTF; cdr3_nt: TGTGCCAGCAGCGTAGGTTCGCAGGGCTATGGCTACACCTTC
d_call: -; j_call: TRBJ2-7; v_call: TRBV6-5; clone_size: -; cdr3_aa: CASSPGTYEQYF; cdr3_nt: TGTGCCAGCAGTCCGGGAACCTACGAGCAGTACTTC
d_call: TRBD2; j_call: TRBJ2-1; v_call: TRBV4-1; clone_size: -; cdr3_aa: CASSQEASRGGSYNEQFF; cdr3_nt: TGCGCCAGCAGCCAAGAGGCTAGTCGGGGAGGGTCCTACAATGAGCAGTTCTTC
d_call: TRBD1; j_call: TRBJ2-7; v_call: TRBV6-5; clone_size: -; cdr3_aa: CASRRGQGSLYEQYF; cdr3_nt: TGTGCCAGCAGGAGGGGACAGGGTTCGCTCTACGAGCAGTACTTC
d_call: TRBD2; j_call: TRBJ2-7; v_call: TRBV2; clone_size: -; cdr3_aa: CASSALRAGDYEQYF; cdr3_nt: TGTGCCAGCAGTGCTCTTAGGGCGGGAGATTACGAGCAGTACTTC
d_call: TRBD1; j_call: TRBJ1-4; v_call: TRBV19; clone_size: -; cdr3_aa: CASEPTGAGEKLFF; cdr3_nt: TGTGCCAGTGAACCGACAGGGGCTGGGGAAAAACTGTTTTTT
d_call: TRBD2; j_call: TRBJ2-5; v_call: TRBV9; clone_size: -; cdr3_aa: CASSVGSGSETQYF; cdr3_nt: TGTGCCAGCAGCGTGGGTAGCGGGTCAGAGACCCAGTACTTC
d_call: -; j_call: TRBJ2-2; v_call: TRBV18; clone_size: -; cdr3_aa: CASSIHRVAGELFF; cdr3_nt: TGTGCCAGCTCAATCCACAGGGTGGCCGGGGAGCTGTTTTTT
d_call: TRBD1; j_call: TRBJ2-7; v_call: TRBV27; clone_size: -; cdr3_aa: CASSFLRDRGYHEQYF; cdr3_nt: TGTGCCAGCAGTTTTCTCCGGGACAGGGGATACCACGAGCAGTACTTC
d_call: TRBD2; j_call: TRBJ2-1; v_call: TRBV19; clone_size: once; cdr3_aa: CASSTLAGIHNEQFF; cdr3_nt: TGTGCCAGTAGTACTCTAGCGGGAATCCACAATGAGCAGTTCTTC
d_call: -; j_call: TRBJ2-7; v_call: TRBV3-1/TRBV3-2; clone_size: -; cdr3_aa: CASSPRDSSSYEQYF; cdr3_nt: TGTGCCAGCAGCCCGAGGGACTCTAGCTCCTACGAGCAGTACTTC
d_call: -; j_call: TRBJ1-3; v_call: TRBV6-5; clone_size: -; cdr3_aa: CASSLDRSSGNTIYF; cdr3_nt: TGTGCCAGCAGCCTCGACAGGAGCTCTGGAAACACCATATATTTT
d_call: TRBD2; j_call: TRBJ2-1; v_call: TRBV9; clone_size: -; cdr3_aa: CASSAGLAGGEQFF; cdr3_nt: TGTGCCAGCAGCGCGGGACTAGCGGGAGGAGAGCAGTTCTTC
d_call: -; j_call: TRBJ1-1; v_call: TRBV19; clone_size: once; cdr3_aa: CASSITGTNTEAFF; cdr3_nt: TGTGCCAGTAGTATCACAGGGACGAACACTGAAGCTTTCTTT
d_call: -; j_call: TRBJ2-5; v_call: TRBV4-1; clone_size: -; cdr3_aa: CASSLADQETQYF; cdr3_nt: TGCGCCAGCAGCCTAGCGGACCAAGAGACCCAGTACTTC
d_call: -; j_call: TRBJ2-6; v_call: TRBV5-8; clone_size: once; cdr3_aa: CASSPGQLLVISGANVLTF; cdr3_nt: TGTGCCAGCAGCCCTGGACAGCTTCTAGTTATCTCTGGGGCCAACGTCCTGACTTTC
d_call: TRBD1; j_call: TRBJ1-2; v_call: TRBV7-9; clone_size: -; cdr3_aa: CASSSTGQAGYTF; cdr3_nt: TGTGCCAGCAGTTCGACAGGGCAGGCTGGCTACACCTTC
d_call: TRBD2; j_call: TRBJ2-3; v_call: TRBV7-9; clone_size: -; cdr3_aa: CASSSLTGTSGSFTDTQYF; cdr3_nt: TGTGCCAGCAGCTCTCTGACCGGGACTAGCGGGAGTTTTACAGATACGCAGTATTTT